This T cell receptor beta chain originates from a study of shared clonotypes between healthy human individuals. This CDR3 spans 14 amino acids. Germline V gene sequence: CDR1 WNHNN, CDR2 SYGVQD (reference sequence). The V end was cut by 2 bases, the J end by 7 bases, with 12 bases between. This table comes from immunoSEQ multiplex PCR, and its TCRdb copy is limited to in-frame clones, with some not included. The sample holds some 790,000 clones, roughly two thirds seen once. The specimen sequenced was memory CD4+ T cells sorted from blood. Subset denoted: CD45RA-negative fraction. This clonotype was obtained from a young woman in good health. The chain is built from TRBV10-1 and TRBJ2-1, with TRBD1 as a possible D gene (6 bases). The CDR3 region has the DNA TGCGCCAGCAGTGAGGGGGGACAACGGAATGAGCAGTTCTTC. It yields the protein CASSEGGQRNEQFF.